The present T cell receptor beta chain was sequenced within a study of T cell responses to AZD1222 COVID-19 vaccine. General study findings and limits: Spike-specific TCR breadth rose after two AZD1222 doses, and depth rose as well. Across the whole spike, CD4 TCRs peaked at regions 160-218 and 743-854. Unmutated variant regions reportedly attract nearly half of all spike-specific TCRs.

The method was immunoSEQ multiplex PCR; TCRdb's version includes in-frame clones alone and lacks a portion of them. This table has about 120,000 clones, around 90% appearing once. To note about this clone: Its specificity is not known.

Second-dose recipients at about 4 or about 12 weeks were treated as one pooled group. This CDR3 is built from 11 residues. V was clipped by 7 bases and J by 7 bases, with 7 bases between them. This chain links TRBV12-3 or TRBV12-4 with TRBJ2-2; D gene unclear. The receptor's source is an adult who received the AZD1222 COVID-19 vaccine. The material was peripheral blood, obtained 28 days after the second AZD1222 dose. The CDR3 reads CASILRGELFF. Written as DNA, the CDR3 is TGTGCCAGCATCCTCCGCGGGGAGCTGTTTTTT.